A single sample gave rise to the 22 T cell receptor beta chains below, sequenced in a study of blood T cell repertoires in COVID-19. Libraries were prepared by immunoSEQ multiplex PCR; TCRdb keeps only in-frame clonotypes and omits some of them. The table has under 200,000 clones, just over 85% seen once; the top ten hold around 6.6%. Specimen: peripheral blood. The receptor set was obtained from a man aged 45-60 years with active or convalescent COVID-19.

J is TRBJ1-6 and V is TRBV12-3 or TRBV12-4, with D unresolved. The length of the CDR3 is 13 residues. V was trimmed by 8 bases and J by 11 bases, leaving 16 bases between them. The CDR3 nucleotides are TGTGCCAGCGGGAGGACCGGAGAGACACCCCTCCACTTT. It codes for CASGRTGETPLHF.

The chain has TRBV10-1 and TRBJ1-4, with TRBD1 matching over 11 bases. CDR1 and CDR2 (germline): WNHNN, SYGVQD (reference sequence). The junction had 3 bases not matched to a gene; V was cut back by 3 bases and J by 6 bases. CDR3 size: 15 residues. The CDR3 sequence: CASSDGDRGDEKLFF. CDR3 coding DNA: TGCGCCAGCAGTGACGGGGACAGGGGGGATGAAAAACTGTTTTTT.

This clone was seen a single time. The chain recombines TRBV9 with TRBJ2-2, with no clear D. Germline V gene data show CDR1 as SGDLS and CDR2 as YYNGEE. This CDR3 is built from 13 residues. Trimming shortened V by 0 bases and J by 4 bases, and 4 bases separated the two germline ends. The CDR3: CASSVAFTGELFF. The CDR3 DNA sequence: TGTGCCAGCAGCGTAGCTTTCACCGGGGAGCTGTTTTTT.

The chain joins TRBV7-9 to TRBJ1-1; 7 bases line up with TRBD1. Germline-derived CDR1 and CDR2 are SEHNR and FQNEAQ (reference sequence). The J segment lost 1 base and the V segment lost 3 bases, leaving 2 bases of the junction unmatched. The CDR3 has 14 residues. The CDR3 here is CASSLTGSNTEAFF. The CDR3 DNA sequence: TGTGCCAGCAGCTTGACAGGGTCGAACACTGAAGCTTTCTTT.

In nucleotides, the CDR3 is TGCGCCAGCAGCTTGGCTACAGCAACTAATGAAAAACTGTTTTTT. The encoded protein is CASSLATATNEKLFF. The V call is TRBV5-1, the J call TRBJ1-4, with D uncertain. The germline V and J ends were trimmed by 0 bases and 0 bases, with 6 bases remaining between them. CDR3 length: 15 residues. Germline lookup yields CDR1 SGHRS and CDR2 YFSETQ.

The rearrangement uses TRBV5-4 and TRBJ1-1, with TRBD1 matching over 7 bases. The CDR3 runs to 17 residues. The V segment lost 6 bases and the J segment 0 bases; nucleotides outside the gene matches: 14. Germline CDR1 reads SGHNT; CDR2 reads YYREEE (reference sequence). The CDR3 sequence: CASTTGAGKFMNTEAFF. DNA of the CDR3: TGTGCCAGCACCACAGGGGCAGGGAAGTTCATGAACACTGAAGCTTTCTTT.

This clone was picked up one time. The chain is built from TRBV5-6 and TRBJ2-2; D is possibly TRBD1 (6 bases). The CDR3 totals 15 residues. Germline-derived CDR1 and CDR2 are SGHDT and YYEEEE. V shed 0 bases and J shed 2 bases, with 8 bases lying between them. The CDR3 reads CASSLVGHNTGELFF. The DNA of the CDR3 is TGTGCCAGCAGCTTGGTGGGACATAACACCGGGGAGCTGTTTTTT.

This CDR3 is CASSFDRPNEKLFF. CDR3 nucleotide sequence: TGTGCCAGCAGTTTCGACAGACCTAATGAAAAACTGTTTTTT. The rearrangement links TRBV28 to TRBJ1-4, with D maybe TRBD1 (5 bases). With 3 bases removed from V and 3 bases from J, the gap between germline ends came to 8 bases. This CDR3 is built from 14 residues. From germline, CDR1 is MDHEN and CDR2 SYDVKM.

This clone was seen more than once but under ten times. The V gene is TRBV10-3, the J gene TRBJ1-1, with D tentatively TRBD1 (6 bases). Germline V CDR1 and CDR2: ENHRY, SYGVKD. The CDR3 totals 12 residues. Trimming shortened V by 10 bases and J by 5 bases, and 14 bases separated the two germline ends. DNA for the CDR3: TGTGCCACCTTGGGGGGGCCGACTGAAGCTTTCTTT. Translating it yields CATLGGPTEAFF.

The chain carries TRBV2 and TRBJ1-5; a possible D gene is TRBD1 (5 bases). This CDR3 has 15 residues. Germline V CDR1 and CDR2: SNHLY, FYNNEI. The V and J ends lost 6 bases and 4 bases respectively, with 16 bases between them. The CDR3 DNA reads as TGTGCCAGCAGCGAGTCAGTGGGGGGGAATCAGCCCCAGCATTTT. It codes for CASSESVGGNQPQHF. The full variable domain, its missing parts supplied by reference TRBV2 and TRBJ1-5, is EPEVTQTPSHQVTQMGQEVILRCVPISNHLYFYWYRQILGQKVEFLVSFYNNEISEKSEIFDDQFSVERPDGSNFTLKIRSTKLEDSAMYFCASSESVGGNQPQHFGDGTRLSIL.

In its sample, this clone was seen once. The J gene is TRBJ2-1, the V gene TRBV5-1; 15 bases map to TRBD2. Germline V lookup: CDR1 SGHRS, CDR2 YFSETQ. The CDR3 is 13 amino acids. J gave up 15 bases and V 4 bases, and 5 bases lay outside the gene matches. CDR3: CASSPGLAGGRFF. The CDR3 bases are TGCGCCAGCAGCCCCGGACTAGCGGGAGGGCGGTTCTTC.

This clone occurred a few times. V usage is TRBV30 and J usage is TRBJ1-4; 7 bases are shared with TRBD1. Germline V CDR1 and CDR2: GTSNPN, SVGIG (reference sequence). With V trimmed by 3 bases and J by 6 bases, 4 bases remained unmatched. This CDR3 has 13 residues. The CDR3 loop is CAWRQGVYEKLFF. CDR3 coding DNA: TGTGCCTGGAGGCAGGGGGTATATGAAAAACTGTTTTTT.

V gene TRBV11-3 combines with J gene TRBJ2-3, with a possible D match to TRBD1 (6 bases). CDR1 is SGHNT, CDR2 YENEEA, per germline. V was clipped by 5 bases and J by 2 bases, with 11 bases between them. The CDR3 contains 14 residues. This chain's CDR3 is CASSQGQITDTQYF. CDR3 coding DNA: TGTGCCAGCAGCCAAGGACAGATCACAGATACGCAGTATTTT.

The V and J genes are TRBV6-5 and TRBJ1-2, with D perhaps matching TRBD1 (5 bases). V was shortened by 5 bases and J by 7 bases, with 17 bases between the two germline ends. CDR3 length: 14 residues. Germline CDR1 MNHEY, CDR2 SVGAGI. The CDR3 DNA is TGTGCCAGCAGTAATCCGGGACTGGAGGGTGGCTACACCTTC. This translates into CASSNPGLEGGYTF.

The rearrangement uses TRBV19 and TRBJ1-5; 11 bases align to TRBD1. In germline, CDR1 is LNHDA, CDR2 SQIVND (reference sequence). The CDR3 spans 18 residues. Trimming cost V 9 bases and J 2 bases; bases outside gene matches: 15. DNA of the CDR3: TGTGCCAGCAAAACCGGGACAGGGGGAAGAGTGGGCAATCAGCCCCAGCATTTT. Encoded protein: CASKTGTGGRVGNQPQHF. Complete variable domain (other parts from reference TRBV19 and TRBJ1-5): DGGITQSPKYLFRKEGQNVTLSCEQNLNHDAMYWYRQDPGQGLRLIYYSQIVNDFQKGDIAEGYSVSREKKESFPLTVTSAQKNPTAFYLCASKTGTGGRVGNQPQHFGDGTRLSIL.

The gene calls are TRBV4-2 and TRBJ1-2; D is undetermined. The CDR3 loop spans 15 amino acids. The V gene lost 0 bases and the J gene lost 1 base, with 9 bases spanning the gap. Germline lookup yields CDR1 LGHNA and CDR2 YNFKEQ. In DNA, the CDR3 is TGTGCCAGCAGCCAAGATTCAGGCCTTAACTATGGCTACACCTTC. It translates to CASSQDSGLNYGYTF.

The chain links TRBV6-5 to TRBJ1-1; TRBD1 might be the D (6 bases). Germline assignment: CDR1 MNHEY and CDR2 SVGAGI. V lost 7 bases and J 4 bases, leaving 13 bases between the germline ends. The CDR3 is 13 residues long. CDR3 DNA: TGTGCCAGCACTAAAACAGGGATCACTGAAGCTTTCTTT. Protein product: CASTKTGITEAFF.

This rearrangement joins TRBV5-1 to TRBJ2-3; TRBD2 matches at 11 bases. Unmatched junction bases numbered 8, after V lost 0 bases and J lost 5 bases. Germline V lookup: CDR1 SGHRS, CDR2 YFSETQ. The CDR3 runs to 17 residues. CDR3 in amino acids: CASSLETSGSLGDTQYF. DNA of the CDR3: TGCGCCAGCAGCTTGGAAACTAGCGGGAGTCTAGGAGATACGCAGTATTTT.

This chain links TRBV6-6 with TRBJ2-7, with 8 positions matching TRBD1. V was clipped by 5 bases and J by 1 base; unmatched bases: 7. The CDR3 is made up of 15 amino acids. Germline CDR1 MNHNY, CDR2 SVGAGI (reference sequence). The CDR3 nucleotides are TGTGCCAGCAGTGCACCGGGACAGGCGTCCTACGAGCAGTACTTC. Its translation is CASSAPGQASYEQYF.

V usage is TRBV7-2 and J usage is TRBJ1-3; the match to TRBD1 covers 10 bases. V lost 5 bases to trimming and J lost 5 bases; unmatched junction nucleotides: 3. Germline assignment: CDR1 SGHTA and CDR2 FQGNSA. The CDR3 loop spans 14 amino acids. The CDR3 bases are TGTGCCAGCAGCGAAGACAGGGGGCGAAACACCATATATTTT. Translating it yields CASSEDRGRNTIYF.

J is TRBJ1-5 and V is TRBV3-1 (or the pseudogene TRBV3-2); TRBD1 matches 9 bases. The CDR3 consists of 14 residues. From germline, CDR1 is LGHDT and CDR2 YNNKEL (reference sequence). J gave up 4 bases and V 8 bases, and 6 bases lay outside the gene matches. This CDR3 reads CASEDRGANQPQHF. Written as DNA, the CDR3 is TGTGCCAGCGAAGACAGGGGGGCGAATCAGCCCCAGCATTTT.

This sequence joins TRBV4-3 and TRBJ2-5, with 14 positions matching TRBD2. J lost 1 base, V lost 0 bases, and 10 bases had no gene match. Germline V gene sequence: CDR1 LGHNA, CDR2 YSLEER. The CDR3 is made up of 20 amino acids. The CDR3 reads CASSQDWRLTSGGAQETQYF. The CDR3 nucleotides are TGCGCCAGCAGCCAAGATTGGCGGCTGACTAGCGGGGGGGCCCAAGAGACCCAGTACTTC.